This T cell receptor beta chain was identified during a study of T-cell memory formation after mild COVID-19. Study as a whole: Largely donor-specific sequence clusters came from two donors.

This clonotype has only a few counts. No antigen is known for it. Trimming cost V 4 bases and J 6 bases, with 15 bases left between them. Germline V gene data show CDR1 as MDHEN and CDR2 as SYDVKM. This CDR3 has 15 residues. TCRdb re-called the 5' RACE reads through MiXCR, storing one row per CDR3 protein. Among 350,000 to 400,000 distinct CDR3 sequences listed, 14% were seen once. Study-level findings and limits: Clones contracting across day 15 to 85 had a balanced CD4/CD8 profile; later expanding clones leaned CD4+. Researchers report contracting CD4+ clones mostly in CM and EM, with CD8+ clones in EMRA. Pre-infection memory held some responding clones, suggesting pre-existing cross-reactive T cells responded.

The chain recombines TRBV28 with TRBJ2-2; D is tentatively TRBD1 or TRBD2 (6 bases each). The TCR originated in a man aged 18 to 29 who had mild COVID-19 (a few samples of this study predate the infection). Cell type and time point are not known. The sample comprised PBMCs or a T cell subset sorted from them (not recorded which). The CDR3 region is CASSWGAFPPGELFF. DNA of the CDR3: TGTGCCAGCAGTTGGGGGGCATTTCCCCCCGGGGAGCTGTTTTTT.